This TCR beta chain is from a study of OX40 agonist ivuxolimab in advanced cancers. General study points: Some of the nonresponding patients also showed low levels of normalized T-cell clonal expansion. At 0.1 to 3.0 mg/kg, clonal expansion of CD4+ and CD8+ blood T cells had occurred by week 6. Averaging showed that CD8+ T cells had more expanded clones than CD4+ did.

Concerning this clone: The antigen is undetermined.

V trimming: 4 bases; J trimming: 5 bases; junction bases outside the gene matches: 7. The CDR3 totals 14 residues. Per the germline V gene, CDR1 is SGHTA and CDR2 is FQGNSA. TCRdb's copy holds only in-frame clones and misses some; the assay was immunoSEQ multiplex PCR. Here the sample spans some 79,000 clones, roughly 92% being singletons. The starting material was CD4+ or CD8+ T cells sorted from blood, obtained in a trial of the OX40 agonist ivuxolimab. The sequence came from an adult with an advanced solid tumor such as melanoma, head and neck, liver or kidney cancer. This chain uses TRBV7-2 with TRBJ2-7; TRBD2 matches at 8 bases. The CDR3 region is CASSSARGGNEQYF. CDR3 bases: TGTGCCAGCAGCTCCGCCCGGGGGGGCAACGAGCAGTACTTC.